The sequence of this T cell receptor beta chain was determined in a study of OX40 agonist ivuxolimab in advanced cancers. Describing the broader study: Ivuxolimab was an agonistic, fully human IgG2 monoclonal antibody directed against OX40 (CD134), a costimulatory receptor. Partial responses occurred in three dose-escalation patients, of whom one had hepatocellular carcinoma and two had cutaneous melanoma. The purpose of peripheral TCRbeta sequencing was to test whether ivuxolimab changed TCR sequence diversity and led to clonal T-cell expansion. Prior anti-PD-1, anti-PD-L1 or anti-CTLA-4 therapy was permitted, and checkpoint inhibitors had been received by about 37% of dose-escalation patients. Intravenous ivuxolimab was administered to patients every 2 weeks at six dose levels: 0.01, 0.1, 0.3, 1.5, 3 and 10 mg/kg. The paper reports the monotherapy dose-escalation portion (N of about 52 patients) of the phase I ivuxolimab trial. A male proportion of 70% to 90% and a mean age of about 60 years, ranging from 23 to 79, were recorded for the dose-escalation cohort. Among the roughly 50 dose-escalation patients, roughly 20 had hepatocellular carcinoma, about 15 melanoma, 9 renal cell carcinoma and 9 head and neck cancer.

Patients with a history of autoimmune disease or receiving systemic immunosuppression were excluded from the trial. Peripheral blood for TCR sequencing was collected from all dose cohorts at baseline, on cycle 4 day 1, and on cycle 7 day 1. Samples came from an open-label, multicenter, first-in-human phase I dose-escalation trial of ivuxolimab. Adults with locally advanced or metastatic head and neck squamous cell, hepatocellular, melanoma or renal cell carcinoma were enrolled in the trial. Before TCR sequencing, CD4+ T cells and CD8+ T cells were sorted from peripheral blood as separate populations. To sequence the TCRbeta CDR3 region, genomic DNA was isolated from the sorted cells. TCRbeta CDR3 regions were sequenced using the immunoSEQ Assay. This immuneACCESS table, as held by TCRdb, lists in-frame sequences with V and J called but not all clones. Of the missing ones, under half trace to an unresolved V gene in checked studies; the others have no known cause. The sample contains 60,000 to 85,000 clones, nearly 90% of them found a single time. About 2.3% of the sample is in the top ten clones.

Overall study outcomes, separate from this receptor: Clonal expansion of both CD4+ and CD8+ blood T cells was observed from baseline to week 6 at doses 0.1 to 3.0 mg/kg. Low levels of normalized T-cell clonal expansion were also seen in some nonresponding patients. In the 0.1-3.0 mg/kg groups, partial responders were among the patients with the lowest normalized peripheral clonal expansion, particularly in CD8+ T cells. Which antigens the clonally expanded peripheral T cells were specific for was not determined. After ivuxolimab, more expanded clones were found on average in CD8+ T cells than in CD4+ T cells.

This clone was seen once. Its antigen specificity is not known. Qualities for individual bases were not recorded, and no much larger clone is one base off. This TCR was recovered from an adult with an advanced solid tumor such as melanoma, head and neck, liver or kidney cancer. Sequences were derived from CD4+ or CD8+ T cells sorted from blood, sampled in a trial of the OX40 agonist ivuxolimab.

In nucleotides, the sequence is TGTGCCAGCAGTTGGGGACAGGGGGGTAATCAGCCCCAGCATTTT. It codes for CASSWGQGGNQPQHF. Recombination linked TRBV27 to TRBJ1-5, and TRBD1 aligns with 11 junction nucleotides. Relative to germline, V is missing 4 bases and J is missing 4 bases, with 3 bases of the junction outside any gene match. CDR1 and CDR2 are read off the germline V gene (reference sequence) as MNHEY and SMNVEV. Its CDR3 holds 15 amino acids, cysteine through phenylalanine. Only the CDR3 portion is preserved as DNA: 45 bases, with reading frame beginning at the first base.